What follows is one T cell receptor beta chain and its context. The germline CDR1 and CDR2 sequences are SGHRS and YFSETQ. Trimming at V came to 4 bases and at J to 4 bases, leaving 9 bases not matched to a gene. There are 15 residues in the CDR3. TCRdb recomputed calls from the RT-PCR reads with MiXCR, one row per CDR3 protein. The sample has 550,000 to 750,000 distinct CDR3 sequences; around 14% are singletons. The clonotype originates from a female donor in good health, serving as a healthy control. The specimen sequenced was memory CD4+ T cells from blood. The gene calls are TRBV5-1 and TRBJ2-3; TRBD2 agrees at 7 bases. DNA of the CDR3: TGCGCCAGCAGCCCGGGACTAAGGGTCCCAGATACGCAGTATTTT. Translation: CASSPGLRVPDTQYF.